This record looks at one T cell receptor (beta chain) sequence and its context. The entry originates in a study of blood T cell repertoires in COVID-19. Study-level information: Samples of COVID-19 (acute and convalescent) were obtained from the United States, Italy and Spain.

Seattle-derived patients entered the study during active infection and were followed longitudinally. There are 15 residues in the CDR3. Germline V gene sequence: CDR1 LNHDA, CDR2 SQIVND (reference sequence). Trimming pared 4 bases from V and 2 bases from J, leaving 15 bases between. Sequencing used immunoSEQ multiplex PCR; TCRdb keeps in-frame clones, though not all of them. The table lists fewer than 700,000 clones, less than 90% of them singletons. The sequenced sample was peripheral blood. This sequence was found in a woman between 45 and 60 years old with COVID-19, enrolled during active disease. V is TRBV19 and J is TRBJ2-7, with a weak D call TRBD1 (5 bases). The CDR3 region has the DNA TGTGCCAGTAGTAATGGGGCACCGTTAGCCTACGAGCAGTACTTC. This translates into CASSNGAPLAYEQYF.